In this sample, the clone carrying this TCR beta chain turned up a few times. Its specificity is unknown. This entry belongs to a study of T cell responses to AZD1222 COVID-19 vaccine. Broader study findings: A mostly white British donor set with more females was recruited, and clonal diversity was possibly underestimated.

The V gene end was trimmed by 5 bases and the J gene end by 5 bases; junction bases not matched to a gene: 15. The CDR3 runs to 18 residues. The protocol was immunoSEQ multiplex PCR, while the TCRdb copy is restricted to in-frame clones and leaves out a portion. The table has roughly 190,000 clones, roughly 90% seen once; the top ten hold approximately 1.8%. This chain joins TRBV6-7 and TRBJ1-6; 7 nucleotides align to TRBD1. TRBV6-7 counts as an open reading frame of uncertain function. This clonotype originated in an adult who received the AZD1222 COVID-19 vaccine. Sample: peripheral blood, taken 28 days after the second AZD1222 dose. CDR3 in amino acids: CASSTVGQSRMNNSPLHF. Written as DNA, the CDR3 is TGTGCCAGCAGTACCGTGGGACAGAGTCGGATGAATAATTCACCCCTCCACTTT.